What follows describes a single T cell receptor (beta chain). The antigen it recognizes is unknown. It has no much larger one-base neighbor in the sample; base qualities were not kept. This record comes from a study of blood T cells in healthy people across ages (dated by TCRdb to the mid-2010s). For the study in its entirety: In model experiments, roughly one uniquely barcoded TCR beta cDNA molecule per two T cells was captured by template switching. The study measured age-related changes in TCR beta repertoire diversity using deep sequencing normalized with unique cDNA molecular identifiers. To avoid experimental bias, donors of different ages were spread randomly across the sequencing lanes. For two donors (one aged 18 to 29 and one aged 80 or older), the study analyzed two additional independent replicas of 1 million unique cDNA reads from the same blood draw. The donors were split into four age groups: young (average about 16 years), middle-aged (about 40), aged (about 62) and long-lived (roughly 86). What the research found in general, with its limitations: Compared with the aged group, the long-lived group had more naive CD4+ T cells, fewer expanded clones and increased TCR diversity, a pattern suggesting age selection. Donor CMV infection status was unknown, potentially confounding age-related changes in expanded clonotypes. Observed TCR beta diversity correlated strongly with the percentage of naive T cells measured by flow cytometry. Estimates of total diversity based on one million sequenced T cells were regarded as lower bounds and as underestimates. As age increased, observed TCR beta diversity per million T cells dropped in a roughly linear way, and a significant reduction was already evident by age 40. Since profiling was done on bulk unsorted PBMCs, naive and antigen-experienced compartments could not be conclusively compared.

The germline V gene gives CDR1 as MGHRA and CDR2 as YSYEKL. V and J are trimmed by 5 bases and 2 bases, and the gene matches miss 6 bases of the junction. The CDR3 measures 14 amino acids from cysteine to phenylalanine. Of all the DNA, just the CDR3 is kept, 42 bases in frame from base 1. Library prep was done by 5' RACE. Sequencing instrument: Illumina HiSeq 2500. A second PCR of roughly 6 to 11 cycles was run with a J-beta primer mix and a sample-barcoded 5' primer. A unique molecular identifier was introduced onto each TCR beta cDNA molecule by a template-switch 5' adaptor carrying 12 random nucleotides. Each sample yielded at least 2.5 million CDR3-containing paired-end reads. The Mint cDNA synthesis kit, primed by a TRBC-specific oligonucleotide, was used to synthesize first-strand cDNA from all RNA. Following uracil-DNA glycosylase treatment, all cDNA underwent a first 18-cycle PCR with the universal primers M1SS and BC2_uni_R. The source study handled its data this way. For normalization, 1 million high-quality reads were randomly selected from each sample, with every read carrying a distinct molecular identifier. Instead of being binned into consensus sequences, reads that shared molecular identifiers were thrown out. CDR3 identification, clonotype clustering and error correction used MiTCR with a Q25 quality threshold and the strictest error-elimination algorithm. Lower-bound total TCR beta diversity was estimated with a nonparametric unseen species model using Euler transformation. TCRdb handled the public reads itself, with Q25 trimming in fastp and clone calling in MiXCR, and kept productive beta chains. Rows with a matching CDR3 protein are joined into one entry that keeps the most common DNA and genes. These V and J calls are TCRdb output, not the study's own analysis. This sample is represented by hundreds of thousands of distinct CDR3 sequences; roughly 56% of them were singletons. Roughly 24% of the sample comes from the top ten.

Donors were roughly 40 systemically healthy Caucasian individuals from Russia aged roughly 6 to 100 years. About 9.8 milliliters of peripheral blood were drawn from each donor into EDTA-treated Vacutainer tubes. PBMCs were isolated by Ficoll-Paque density-gradient centrifugation, with at least 7 million obtained per sample. Total RNA, at least 6 micrograms per sample, was extracted from PBMCs with Trizol reagent. For every donor, flow cytometry on a PBMC aliquot measured the percentage of naive CD45RAhigh/CD27high T cells. This receptor was taken from a man aged 40-55 years in good health. The sequence links TRBV4-1 to TRBJ2-7; a stretch of 7 junction bases matches TRBD1. The sequenced sample was blood. CDR3 loop: CASSAPGTAYEQYF. The base sequence is TGCGCCAGCAGCGCCCCCGGGACAGCCTACGAGCAGTACTTC.